This record concerns one T cell receptor (beta chain) sequence. Its antigen is currently unknown. The CDR3 spans 15 residues. The trim removed 6 bases at V and 5 bases at J, leaving 8 bases unmatched. Germline values: CDR1 MNHEY, CDR2 SVGAGI. This record belongs to a study of T cell responses to AZD1222 COVID-19 vaccine. Whole-study findings and limits: Repertoires were obtained only post-peak T cell response. Females made up more of the donors, who were largely white British, and clonal diversity may have come out too low.

The data were produced by immunoSEQ multiplex PCR, yet TCRdb's version contains in-frame clones alone and is incomplete. The sample has roughly 42,000 clones; over 75% are singletons. The rearrangement joins TRBV6-5 to TRBJ2-4; 9 bases map to TRBD1. Material: peripheral blood, obtained 28 days after the second dose of the MenACWY control vaccine. This sequence originates from an adult who received the MenACWY meningococcal vaccine as a control. CDR3 nucleotide sequence: TGTGCCAGCAGGAACAGGGGGCGCGGAGAAAACATTCAGTACTTC. As protein: CASRNRGRGENIQYF.